The rows below give T cell receptor beta chains drawn from one sample of a study of blood T cell repertoires in COVID-19. Assay used: immunoSEQ multiplex PCR; TCRdb lists only in-frame clones, some missing. The table lists roughly 70,000 clones, around 88% of them singletons. The sample was peripheral blood. The receptors shown here come from an elderly man with COVID-19, enrolled during active disease. The CDR3 runs from the conserved cysteine through the conserved F or W. D genes are given only for firm matches. Expanded clones are given a class, and other clones once, few, many or no size at all.

clone size	V gene	D gene	J gene	CDR3 protein	CDR3 DNA
-	TRBV10-3	TRBD1	TRBJ2-6	CAISEGQGGANVLTF	TGTGCCATCAGTGAGGGACAGGGAGGCGCCAACGTCCTGACTTTC
-	TRBV6-2/TRBV6-3	-	TRBJ2-5	CASSPVQETQYF	TGTGCCAGCAGTCCGGTACAAGAGACCCAGTACTTC
-	TRBV6-5	-	TRBJ1-1	CASTWARENTEAFF	TGTGCCAGCACATGGGCGCGGGAGAACACTGAAGCTTTCTTT
-	TRBV9	-	TRBJ2-3	CASSVGWGRSTDTQYF	TGTGCCAGCAGCGTAGGGTGGGGCAGGAGCACAGATACGCAGTATTTT
-	TRBV5-1	-	TRBJ1-4	CASSLEAGRPNEKLFF	TGCGCCAGCAGCTTGGAGGCGGGCAGACCCAATGAAAAACTGTTTTTT
-	TRBV2	TRBD1	TRBJ1-5	CASSEQGGGNQPQHF	TGTGCCAGCAGTGAACAAGGGGGCGGCAATCAGCCCCAGCATTTT
-	TRBV7-3	-	TRBJ2-7	CASSLSSGKAYEQYF	TGTGCCAGCAGCTTAAGTTCCGGGAAGGCCTACGAGCAGTACTTC
-	TRBV5-1	-	TRBJ1-2	CASSLEAPTLNYGYTF	TGCGCCAGCAGCCTAGAGGCTCCGACTCTTAACTATGGCTACACCTTC
-	TRBV18	-	TRBJ1-3	CASSSTDGNTIYF	TGTGCCAGCTCATCGACAGATGGAAACACCATATATTTT
-	TRBV4-3	-	TRBJ1-5	CASSQDWGRGTFLRPQHF	TGCGCCAGCAGCCAAGATTGGGGGCGAGGGACATTCCTTCGGCCCCAGCATTTT
-	TRBV6-5	TRBD1	TRBJ2-7	CASSPGQMIYEQYF	TGTGCCAGCAGCCCGGGACAGATGATCTACGAGCAGTACTTC
-	TRBV7-9	TRBD1	TRBJ1-6	CASSAAGTGDSPLHF	TGTGCCAGCAGCGCAGCCGGGACAGGGGACTCACCCCTCCACTTT
-	TRBV7-9	TRBD2	TRBJ2-5	CASSRQTSGGAGETQYF	TGTGCCAGCAGCCGACAGACTAGCGGGGGGGCAGGGGAGACCCAGTACTTC
-	TRBV11-2	-	TRBJ2-2	CASSPWAGANTGELFF	TGTGCCAGCAGCCCTTGGGCAGGGGCTAACACCGGGGAGCTGTTTTTT
once	TRBV5-1	-	TRBJ1-5	CASSLGGFNQPQHF	TGCGCCAGCAGCTTAGGGGGTTTCAATCAGCCCCAGCATTTT
few	TRBV28	-	TRBJ2-5	CASSLSRVEKETQYF	TGTGCCAGCAGTTTATCCAGGGTCGAGAAAGAGACCCAGTACTTC
-	TRBV9	-	TRBJ2-2	CASSVAKTANTGELFF	TGTGCCAGCAGCGTAGCTAAAACAGCGAACACCGGGGAGCTGTTTTTT
few	TRBV28	-	TRBJ1-1	CASTIGGMNTEAFF	TGTGCCAGCACCATAGGAGGGATGAACACTGAAGCTTTCTTT
-	TRBV7-8	TRBD2	TRBJ2-7	CASSFGTSGPYEQYF	TGTGCCAGCAGCTTCGGGACTAGCGGGCCCTACGAGCAGTACTTC
once	TRBV7-2	-	TRBJ2-1	CASSLSGTFDEQFF	TGTGCCAGCAGCCTATCCGGGACTTTTGATGAGCAGTTCTTC
-	TRBV6-5	-	TRBJ1-5	CASSLNRVEQPQHF	TGTGCCAGCAGCCTCAACAGGGTCGAGCAGCCCCAGCATTTT
-	TRBV3-1/TRBV3-2	-	TRBJ1-2	CASSQERGLTYGYTF	TGTGCCAGCAGCCAAGAAAGGGGCTTGACCTATGGCTACACCTTC
few	TRBV10-3	TRBD1	TRBJ1-1	CAITDRGNTEAFF	TGTGCCATTACCGACAGGGGGAACACTGAAGCTTTCTTT
-	TRBV5-1	-	TRBJ1-2	CASSSGQLNYGYTF	TGCGCCAGCAGCTCCGGACAGCTTAACTATGGCTACACCTTC
-	TRBV6-1	-	TRBJ2-7	CASSKAGTLVEQYF	TGTGCCAGCAGTAAAGCCGGGACACTCGTTGAGCAGTACTTC
-	TRBV6-6	-	TRBJ1-1	CASSSGQYPEAFF	TGTGCCAGCAGCAGCGGACAGTACCCTGAAGCTTTCTTT
-	TRBV24-1	TRBD1	TRBJ1-2	CATSDTQGDYGYTF	TGTGCCACCAGTGATACCCAGGGGGACTATGGCTACACCTTC
-	TRBV6-2/TRBV6-3	-	TRBJ1-2	CASGPSSFYGYTF	TGTGCCAGCGGCCCGTCTAGCTTCTATGGCTACACCTTC
-	TRBV6-6	-	TRBJ2-3	CASSPQGIGTDTQYF	TGTGCCAGCAGCCCACAGGGAATCGGCACAGATACGCAGTATTTT
-	TRBV9	TRBD2	TRBJ2-1	CASSAWGTSTIEQFF	TGTGCCAGCAGCGCCTGGGGGACTAGTACAATTGAGCAGTTCTTC
-	TRBV4-3	TRBD1	TRBJ1-1	CASSLLGQGSTEAFF	TGCGCCAGCAGCCTCCTGGGACAGGGGTCCACTGAAGCTTTCTTT
-	TRBV5-1	-	TRBJ1-1	CASSLSGTRNTEAFF	TGCGCCAGCAGCTTGTCAGGCACACGAAACACTGAAGCTTTCTTT
few	TRBV2	TRBD1	TRBJ1-1	CATLPQGVNTEAFF	TGTGCCACCCTACCTCAGGGGGTGAACACTGAAGCTTTCTTT
once	TRBV3-1/TRBV3-2	TRBD1	TRBJ2-7	CASSQVGTGEAEQYF	TGTGCCAGCAGCCAAGTGGGGACAGGCGAGGCGGAGCAGTACTTC
-	TRBV9	TRBD1	TRBJ1-2	CASSVVGQGADGYTF	TGTGCCAGCAGCGTAGTCGGCCAGGGGGCTGATGGCTACACCTTC
-	TRBV6-6	TRBD1	TRBJ1-1	CASRPEGANTEAFF	TGTGCCAGCAGACCCGAGGGGGCGAACACTGAAGCTTTCTTT
-	TRBV7-3	-	TRBJ1-1	CASSLRSGGYVSSGTEAFF	TGTGCCAGCAGCTTAAGGTCGGGAGGTTATGTGTCCTCGGGGACTGAAGCTTTCTTT
-	TRBV3-1/TRBV3-2	TRBD1	TRBJ1-3	CASSLQGRNTIYF	TGTGCCAGCAGCCTACAGGGGAGGAACACCATATATTTT
-	TRBV19	-	TRBJ1-6	CASSIGGTSPLHF	TGTGCCAGTAGTATCGGAGGGACTTCACCCCTCCACTTT
-	TRBV9	-	TRBJ1-2	CASSLEEGATYGYTF	TGTGCCAGCAGCCTTGAGGAAGGCGCAACCTATGGCTACACCTTC
-	TRBV5-1	TRBD1	TRBJ2-7	CASSSGTDDEQYF	TGCGCCAGCAGCTCCGGGACAGATGACGAGCAGTACTTC
-	TRBV12-5	TRBD1	TRBJ2-7	CASGDRGSYEQYF	TGTGCTAGTGGGGACAGGGGCTCCTACGAGCAGTACTTC
-	TRBV6-6	TRBD1	TRBJ2-7	CASIGTGVTYEQYF	TGTGCCAGCATCGGGACAGGGGTCACCTACGAGCAGTACTTC
-	TRBV15	-	TRBJ2-1	CATSRAQSSSYNEQFF	TGTGCCACCAGCAGAGCTCAGTCTAGCTCCTACAATGAGCAGTTCTTC
-	TRBV6-6	-	TRBJ2-7	CASSYSRVEQYF	TGTGCCAGCAGTTACTCGAGGGTCGAGCAGTACTTC
-	TRBV4-1	TRBD1	TRBJ1-2	CASSQGPGTGRIGYTF	TGCGCCAGCAGCCAAGGTCCCGGGACAGGGAGGATTGGCTACACCTTC
-	TRBV6-5	TRBD1	TRBJ1-1	CASSRQGLMNTEAFF	TGTGCCAGCAGCAGACAGGGTCTCATGAACACTGAAGCTTTCTTT
-	TRBV10-3	-	TRBJ1-1	CAITPAVSGTEAFF	TGTGCCATCACCCCCGCGGTTTCCGGCACTGAAGCTTTCTTT
-	TRBV25-1	-	TRBJ1-1	CASSEHRNKNTEAFF	TGTGCCAGCAGTGAACACAGGAATAAGAACACTGAAGCTTTCTTT
once	TRBV11-3	-	TRBJ2-1	CASSSTGTYNEQFF	TGTGCCAGCAGCTCGACGGGGACCTACAATGAGCAGTTCTTC
-	TRBV6-2/TRBV6-3	-	TRBJ2-5	CASSYGYSSFQETQYF	TGTGCCAGCAGTTACGGGTACAGTTCCTTTCAAGAGACCCAGTACTTC
-	TRBV6-5	TRBD1	TRBJ1-2	CATQTGGLAGYTF	TGTGCCACGCAGACAGGGGGCTTAGCTGGCTACACCTTC
few	TRBV5-6	-	TRBJ1-2	CASSLTLRDYGYTF	TGTGCCAGCAGCTTAACTTTACGAGACTATGGCTACACCTTC